Detailed here is one TCR beta chain. This clone's antigen is unknown. No base quality values were provided; no much bigger clone lies one nucleotide off. The sample originates from a study of beta chain features in type 1 diabetes (dated by TCRdb to the late 2010s). Background on the whole study: Mean age, gender distribution, total cell number and subset yield did not differ between patients and healthy donors. Across all samples, roughly 110,000,000 sorted cells were examined, and cell number per subset correlated strongly with RNA yield. The study compared TCRB repertoires of sorted circulating CD4+ T cell subsets between recently diagnosed type 1 diabetes patients and matched healthy donors. Regulatory and stem cell-like memory subsets were isolated from only 8 patients and roughly eight healthy donors, whereas naive and central memory subsets came from all 28 donors.

The entire amount of isolated RNA was reverse transcribed using the High Capacity cDNA Reverse Transcription Kit, so the sequenced TCRB transcripts were expressed ones. Deep immunoSEQ sequencing was applied to naive, central memory and regulatory T cell samples, giving an average of about 3.6 million total reads per sample. Sorted cells were lysed in RLT buffer, and RNA was extracted using DNase-treated RNeasy Micro or Mini kits according to cell number. To prevent cross-contamination, each cell subset was processed individually, whereas patient and healthy donor samples were processed jointly. The immunoSEQ multiplex PCR was used to amplify TCRB sequences from cDNA, generating 87-bp fragments that spanned the CDR3 region. Sequencing of the amplicons was performed on the Illumina HiSeq platform. On the study's bioinformatics: PCR bias was computationally corrected using synthetic template baselines, reads within Hamming distance 2 were collapsed, and singletons that could not be merged were discarded. Reads were aligned to IMGT to assign V, D and J genes, CDR3 length, and insertions or deletions at six rearrangement sites. Within each subset, clonotype counts were normalized to the number of sorted cells before true diversity and Gini coefficients were calculated with the tcR R package. Repertoire sharing was quantified using the overlap coefficient calculated on TCRB nucleotide sequences. Out-of-frame TCRB sequences from naive cells were analyzed as a proxy for the pre-selection repertoire. TCRdb mirrors the immuneACCESS table, restricted to in-frame sequences. Some clones are absent from its copies; in checked studies, under half trace to an unresolved V gene, and the reason for the others is unknown. V and J calls and clone size are copied from that table; D and trimming were computed from the DNA. This sample holds about half a million clones; roughly 11% were observed only once. Of the sample, approximately 0.045% falls within the top ten clones.

A single peripheral blood draw of around 120 mL on average was collected from each donor into heparinised tubes. A BD FACSAria II and a panel including CD45RO, CCR7, CD25, CD127, CD95 and CD27 were used to sort naive, central memory, regulatory and stem cell-like memory CD4+ T cells. Every sorted population had a purity above 95%. PBMCs were separated immediately by Lymphoprep density gradient centrifugation and were stained directly, without being cultured. So that batch effects would be minimized, each experiment stained and sorted samples in pairs, pairing one healthy donor with one patient. Overall study results and their limits: Naive, central memory and regulatory TCRB repertoires appeared to be more similar among patients than among healthy donors. Because cDNA rather than genomic DNA was sequenced, highly expressing activated cells could have been over-represented, although no difference in activation and CD3 levels was found between groups. In all four CD4+ subsets, TCRB CDR3 length was moderately but significantly shorter in type 1 diabetes patients. Shorter templates might have been favored by PCR, but patient and control samples were amplified and corrected together, so both groups would have been affected equally by any skew. At VDJ recombination sites, patients with type 1 diabetes made fewer insertions and deleted more nucleotides, a pattern implying thymic rearrangement abnormalities. HLA sub-analyses involved small numbers of individuals, so any influence of HLA type on TCRB rearrangement remained unresolved.

The CDR3 numbers 16 residues from cysteine through phenylalanine. Only the CDR3 portion is preserved as DNA: 48 bases, with reading frame beginning at the first base. CDR1 and CDR2, looked up from the germline V gene, are SGHTA and FQGNSA. The germline V and J ends show losses of 2 bases and 8 bases respectively, and no gene match explains 11 bases of the junction. Sequencing was performed on naive CD4+ T cells from blood. Interpreted using the paper, the cell subset or site label stands for: true naive CD4+ T cells. This chain joins TRBV7-2 to TRBJ2-1, with 8 central nucleotides matching TRBD1. The clonotype was recovered from a young woman in good health. The nucleotide sequence is given as TGTGCCAGCAGCTTATGGCAGGGGGCGCCGAACGATGAGCAGTTCTTC. Its translation is CASSLWQGAPNDEQFF.